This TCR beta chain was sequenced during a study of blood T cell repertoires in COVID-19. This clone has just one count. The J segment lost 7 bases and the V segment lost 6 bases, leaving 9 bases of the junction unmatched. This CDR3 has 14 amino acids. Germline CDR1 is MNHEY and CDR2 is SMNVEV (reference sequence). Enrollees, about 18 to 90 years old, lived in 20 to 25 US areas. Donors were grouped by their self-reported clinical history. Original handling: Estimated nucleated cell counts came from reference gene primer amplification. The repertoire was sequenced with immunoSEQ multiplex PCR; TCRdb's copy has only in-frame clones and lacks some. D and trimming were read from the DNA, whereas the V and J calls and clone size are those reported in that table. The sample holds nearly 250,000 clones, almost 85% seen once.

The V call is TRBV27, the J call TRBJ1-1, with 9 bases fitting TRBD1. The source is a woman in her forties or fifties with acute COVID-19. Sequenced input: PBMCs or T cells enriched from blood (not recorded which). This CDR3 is CASSPRTGAFEAFF. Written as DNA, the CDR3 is TGTGCCAGCAGCCCCCGGACAGGGGCGTTTGAAGCTTTCTTT.